This T cell receptor (beta chain) was obtained from a study of blood T cell repertoires in COVID-19. Study-level information: PBMCs, B-cell-depleted T cells, or T cells were the source of the cDNA or gDNA that made up the material.

How the authors handled the data: Amplification from reference gene primers served as the basis for estimated nucleated cell counts. Here immunoSEQ multiplex PCR was the method, and the copy in TCRdb shows in-frame clones only, minus some. V and J calls and clone size are copied from that table; D and trimming were computed from the DNA. This table has a few hundred thousand clones, around nine tenths appearing once. The germline V and J ends were trimmed by 4 bases and 5 bases, with 7 bases remaining between them. The length of the CDR3 is 12 residues. Germline V gene lookup returns CDR1 SGDLS and CDR2 YYNGEE.

The sequence was collected from a woman aged 40 to 50 who had recovered from COVID-19. V gene TRBV9 combines with J gene TRBJ1-3, with no clear D. Input material: peripheral blood. CDR3 protein: CASSPVRNTIYF. CDR3 sequence (DNA): TGTGCCAGCAGCCCAGTCCGAAACACCATATATTTT.